The T cell receptor beta chain under discussion was sequenced for a study of blood T cell repertoires in COVID-19. The overall study: Samples of COVID-19 (acute and convalescent) were obtained from the United States, Italy and Spain.

As handled by the study authors: Estimated nucleated cell counts came from reference gene primer amplification. Here immunoSEQ multiplex PCR was the method, and the copy in TCRdb shows in-frame clones only, minus some. V, J and clone size are taken as reported in that table, and D and trimming were inferred from the DNA itself. The top ten clones hold roughly 12% of a sample with some 250,000 clones, about nine tenths of them seen once. After removal of 3 bases from V and 4 bases from J, the junction contained 11 bases not matched to a gene. Germline lookup yields CDR1 LNHDA and CDR2 SQIVND (reference sequence). This CDR3 contains 17 residues.

The specimen was peripheral blood. The chain recombines TRBV19 with TRBJ2-1; 8 bases match TRBD1. The sequence was collected from a woman in her twenties or thirties with COVID-19, enrolled during active disease. The CDR3 here is CASSIWGGDRNYNEQFF. The CDR3 bases are TGTGCCAGTAGTATCTGGGGCGGGGACAGGAATTACAATGAGCAGTTCTTC.